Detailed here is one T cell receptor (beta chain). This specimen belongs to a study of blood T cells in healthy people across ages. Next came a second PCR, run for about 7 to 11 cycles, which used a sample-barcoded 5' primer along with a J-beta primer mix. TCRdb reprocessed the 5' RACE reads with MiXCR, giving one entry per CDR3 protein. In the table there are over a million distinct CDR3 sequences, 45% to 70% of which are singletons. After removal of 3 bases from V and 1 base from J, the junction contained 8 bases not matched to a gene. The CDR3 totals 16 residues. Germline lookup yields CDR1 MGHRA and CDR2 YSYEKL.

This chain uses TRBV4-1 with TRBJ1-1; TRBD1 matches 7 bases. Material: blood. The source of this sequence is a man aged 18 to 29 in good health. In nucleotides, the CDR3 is TGCGCCAGCAGCCACCCTTACGGACAGGAGAACACTGAAGCTTTCTTT. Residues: CASSHPYGQENTEAFF.